A selection of T cell receptor beta chains follows, all from one sample in a study of follicular helper T cells after annual influenza vaccination. Libraries were prepared by immunoSEQ multiplex PCR; TCRdb keeps only in-frame clonotypes and omits some of them. The sample has about 4,800 clones, approximately 86% seen once. This specimen consisted of CXCR5+ CD38- circulating T follicular helper cells from blood, obtained 7 days after influenza vaccination. The source is an adult who received the influenza vaccine. Both conserved end residues are part of each CDR3. A D gene is named only where the DNA matches it firmly. The size of a clone is reported for some rows only, either as once, few or many, or as a class for expanded clones.

v_gene: TRBV2
d_gene: .
abundance: .
j_gene: TRBJ2-3
CDR3nt: TGTGCCAGCACCTATCGGGGACCGCCCACAGATACGCAGTATTTT
CDR3aa: CASTYRGPPTDTQYF

v_gene: TRBV5-1
d_gene: TRBD2
abundance: few
j_gene: TRBJ2-1
CDR3nt: TGCGCCAGCAGAGGTTCGGGGGGGGCCGCTGGAGAGCAGTTCTTC
CDR3aa: CASRGSGGAAGEQFF

v_gene: TRBV7-2
d_gene: .
abundance: .
j_gene: TRBJ2-2
CDR3nt: TGTGCCAGCAGCCTGGACAGCGGGTCGCTGTTTTTT
CDR3aa: CASSLDSGSLFF

v_gene: TRBV19
d_gene: .
abundance: .
j_gene: TRBJ1-1
CDR3nt: TGTGCCAGTAGTACGGGACTTACGAACACTGAAGCTTTCTTT
CDR3aa: CASSTGLTNTEAFF

v_gene: TRBV7-2
d_gene: TRBD1
abundance: .
j_gene: TRBJ1-5
CDR3nt: TGTGCCAGCAGCTTCGGCAGGGGGTATAGTCAGCCCCAGCATTTT
CDR3aa: CASSFGRGYSQPQHF

v_gene: TRBV7-2
d_gene: TRBD2
abundance: .
j_gene: TRBJ2-7
CDR3nt: TGTGCCAGCAGCCTGACTAGCGGGGGGGCCTACGAGCAGTACTTC
CDR3aa: CASSLTSGGAYEQYF

v_gene: TRBV7-8
d_gene: TRBD1
abundance: few
j_gene: TRBJ1-5
CDR3nt: TGTGCCAGCAGCCGTAGGCAGGGGGTGGATCAGCCCCAGCATTTT
CDR3aa: CASSRRQGVDQPQHF

v_gene: TRBV7-9
d_gene: TRBD1
abundance: few
j_gene: TRBJ1-2
CDR3nt: TGTGCCAGCAGCTTGGACAGGGTAAATGGCTACACCTTC
CDR3aa: CASSLDRVNGYTF

v_gene: TRBV21-1
d_gene: .
abundance: few
j_gene: TRBJ1-5
CDR3nt: TGTGCCAGCAGCAAAAGGGAGAAGGAGACCTATCAGCCCCAGCATTTT
CDR3aa: CASSKREKETYQPQHF

v_gene: TRBV5-1
d_gene: .
abundance: .
j_gene: TRBJ2-1
CDR3nt: TGCGCCAGCAGCTTGGACAGGGCCCGAGGCCATGAGCAGTTCTTC
CDR3aa: CASSLDRARGHEQFF

v_gene: TRBV18
d_gene: .
abundance: .
j_gene: TRBJ2-7
CDR3nt: TGTGCCAGCTCGGTTTTTGGACAGTATTACGAGCAGTACTTC
CDR3aa: CASSVFGQYYEQYF

v_gene: TRBV6-1
d_gene: .
abundance: .
j_gene: TRBJ1-3
CDR3nt: TGTGCCAGCGGACGGGGGGACCTAGGAAACACCATATATTTT
CDR3aa: CASGRGDLGNTIYF

v_gene: TRBV7-2
d_gene: TRBD1
abundance: .
j_gene: TRBJ1-5
CDR3nt: TGTGCCAGCAGCTCCATGACAGGGGGCAAACAGCCCCAGCATTTT
CDR3aa: CASSSMTGGKQPQHF

v_gene: TRBV7-2
d_gene: TRBD1
abundance: .
j_gene: TRBJ1-1
CDR3nt: TGTGCCAGCAGCCCACCACCGGGACAGGGGGCTCCTGAAGCTTTCTTT
CDR3aa: CASSPPPGQGAPEAFF

v_gene: TRBV4-2
d_gene: .
abundance: .
j_gene: TRBJ1-2
CDR3nt: TGTGCCAGCAGCTACCAGCTTATAGGGGGTGACTATGGCTACACCTTC
CDR3aa: CASSYQLIGGDYGYTF

v_gene: TRBV5-4
d_gene: TRBD1
abundance: .
j_gene: TRBJ2-3
CDR3nt: TGTGCCAGCAGCCAACGGGACAGGGGATTGGGAGATACGCAGTATTTT
CDR3aa: CASSQRDRGLGDTQYF

v_gene: TRBV19
d_gene: .
abundance: .
j_gene: TRBJ1-2
CDR3nt: TGTGCCAGTGGTTTGGGGACCGGTGGCTACACCTTC
CDR3aa: CASGLGTGGYTF

v_gene: TRBV9
d_gene: .
abundance: .
j_gene: TRBJ1-1
CDR3nt: TGTGCCAGCAGCGTCTTACAGGGTCGCGGGGCTGAAGCTTTCTTT
CDR3aa: CASSVLQGRGAEAFF

v_gene: TRBV19
d_gene: .
abundance: few
j_gene: TRBJ1-2
CDR3nt: TGTGCCAGTAGTATAGATCACACGCTCTATGGCTACACCTTC
CDR3aa: CASSIDHTLYGYTF

v_gene: TRBV5-4
d_gene: TRBD2
abundance: once
j_gene: TRBJ2-5
CDR3nt: TGTGCCAGCAGCTTGTACTTGCCAAGCGGGGGTCACCAAGAGACCCAGTACTTC
CDR3aa: CASSLYLPSGGHQETQYF

v_gene: TRBV7-2
d_gene: TRBD1
abundance: .
j_gene: TRBJ1-6
CDR3nt: TGTGCCAGCAGCCCCTGGGGACAGGGGAATTCACCCCTCCACTTT
CDR3aa: CASSPWGQGNSPLHF

v_gene: TRBV5-8
d_gene: TRBD1
abundance: .
j_gene: TRBJ2-1
CDR3nt: TGTGCCAGCAGCCCGGGGACAGGGTCGAATGAGCAGTTCTTC
CDR3aa: CASSPGTGSNEQFF

v_gene: TRBV7-2
d_gene: TRBD2
abundance: .
j_gene: TRBJ2-5
CDR3nt: TGTGCCAGCAAGGGACTAGGAGGAGAGACCCAGTACTTC
CDR3aa: CASKGLGGETQYF

v_gene: TRBV15
d_gene: TRBD1
abundance: .
j_gene: TRBJ1-2
CDR3nt: TGTGCCACCAGCAGAGGGGACAGGGACGGCTTATATGGCTACACCTTC
CDR3aa: CATSRGDRDGLYGYTF

v_gene: TRBV18
d_gene: .
abundance: .
j_gene: TRBJ2-2
CDR3nt: TGTGCCAGCTCAAATAACGGGGAGCTGTTTTTT
CDR3aa: CASSNNGELFF

v_gene: TRBV2
d_gene: .
abundance: .
j_gene: TRBJ1-2
CDR3nt: TGTGCCAGCAGTGAACAGGTGAACTATGGCTACACCTTC
CDR3aa: CASSEQVNYGYTF

v_gene: TRBV27
d_gene: .
abundance: few
j_gene: TRBJ1-6
CDR3nt: TGTGCCAGCAGTTTAGGCGTCAGCCCTAATTCACCCCTCCACTTT
CDR3aa: CASSLGVSPNSPLHF

v_gene: TRBV27
d_gene: TRBD1
abundance: .
j_gene: TRBJ2-1
CDR3nt: TGTGCCAGCAGTAGGTACAGGGGTCTACTTGCCTACTCCTACAATGAGCAGTTCTTC
CDR3aa: CASSRYRGLLAYSYNEQFF

v_gene: TRBV5-1
d_gene: .
abundance: .
j_gene: TRBJ2-2
CDR3nt: TGCGCCAGCAGCTTCCAGGGTGGCACCGGGGAGCTGTTTTTT
CDR3aa: CASSFQGGTGELFF

v_gene: TRBV7-9
d_gene: .
abundance: few
j_gene: TRBJ1-1
CDR3nt: TGTGCCAGCAGCTTTGGCATGAACACTGAAGCTTTCTTT
CDR3aa: CASSFGMNTEAFF

v_gene: TRBV7-9
d_gene: .
abundance: .
j_gene: TRBJ2-3
CDR3nt: TGTGCCAGCTGTCTTGCGGGCACAGATACGCAGTATTTT
CDR3aa: CASCLAGTDTQYF

v_gene: TRBV5-1
d_gene: TRBD1
abundance: .
j_gene: TRBJ1-3
CDR3nt: TGCGCCAGCAGTAGCGGGACAGGAGGAAACACCATATATTTT
CDR3aa: CASSSGTGGNTIYF

v_gene: TRBV7-9
d_gene: .
abundance: .
j_gene: TRBJ2-1
CDR3nt: TGTGCCAGCACGGAACCGGGGCCCGGTGAGCAGTTCTTC
CDR3aa: CASTEPGPGEQFF

v_gene: TRBV29-1
d_gene: .
abundance: .
j_gene: TRBJ1-2
CDR3nt: TGCAGCGTTGAAACGGACACCGTCTATGGCTACACCTTC
CDR3aa: CSVETDTVYGYTF

v_gene: TRBV19
d_gene: .
abundance: .
j_gene: TRBJ2-3
CDR3nt: TGTGCCAGTAGTTTACAATCTAGCACAGATACGCAGTATTTT
CDR3aa: CASSLQSSTDTQYF

v_gene: TRBV14
d_gene: .
abundance: once
j_gene: TRBJ1-3
CDR3nt: TGTGCCAGCAGCCAGTTTTCCAGGGCTGGAAACACCATATATTTT
CDR3aa: CASSQFSRAGNTIYF

v_gene: TRBV19
d_gene: TRBD1
abundance: .
j_gene: TRBJ2-2
CDR3nt: TGTGCCAGTAGGCAGGACAGGGGGACCGGGGAGCTGTTTTTT
CDR3aa: CASRQDRGTGELFF

v_gene: TRBV19
d_gene: .
abundance: .
j_gene: TRBJ1-1
CDR3nt: TGTGCCAGTAGTGCGATACACCGGGACACTGAAGCTTTCTTT
CDR3aa: CASSAIHRDTEAFF

v_gene: TRBV7-6
d_gene: .
abundance: .
j_gene: TRBJ2-1
CDR3nt: TGTGCCAGCAGCAAAACCCCTGGACTGGCTAGCAGGGCCGATGAGCAGTTCTTC
CDR3aa: CASSKTPGLASRADEQFF

v_gene: TRBV18
d_gene: TRBD1
abundance: .
j_gene: TRBJ1-5
CDR3nt: TGTGCCAGCTCACCCGGGGGACAGGGGTCGGGGCAGCCCCAGCATTTT
CDR3aa: CASSPGGQGSGQPQHF